What follows describes a single TCR beta chain. The antigen is undetermined. These data belong to a study of metastatic and nonmetastatic thyroid tumors. For the study at large: Repertoire comparison spanned blood and tumor or nodule tissue of malignant and benign thyroid patients. Findings and limits, study-wide: For both blood and tumor, malignant thyroid tumors reportedly showed significantly higher TCR beta diversity than benign nodules did.

All patients were treatment-naive before thyroid surgery. CDR3 length equals 14 residues. V shed 4 bases and J shed 5 bases, with 14 bases lying between them. Germline loops: CDR1 SGHAT, CDR2 FQNNGV. Authors' analysis steps: Clinicopathological groups of papillary thyroid cancer showed CDR3 differences that were used to build a distant-metastasis classifier. TCRdb recomputed clones from the PCR reads via MiXCR. What appears here as the V and J calls and clone size reflects TCRdb's work, not the paper's. The sample records just under 20,000 clones, around a quarter being singletons. Sequencing input: blood. This sequence was found in a female donor with papillary thyroid cancer or a benign thyroid nodule (not recorded which). Some clones in this sample may be carry-over from other donors' samples. The chain has TRBV11-2 and TRBJ1-2; D might be TRBD1 (5 bases). The CDR3 DNA follows: TGTGCCAGCAGCTCGGGGACGGAGGGGTATGGCTACACCTTC. Protein: CASSSGTEGYGYTF. Variable domain in full (rest from reference TRBV11-2 and TRBJ1-2): EAGVAQSPRYKIIEKRQSVAFWCNPISGHATLYWYQQILGQGPKLLIQFQNNGVVDDSQLPKDRFSAERLKGVDSTLKIQPAKLEDSAVYLCASSSGTEGYGYTFGSGTRLTVV.